The 18 T cell receptor beta chains listed next were all sequenced from one sample in a study of blood T cell repertoires in COVID-19. Produced via immunoSEQ multiplex PCR; TCRdb's table is partial and in-frame only. The top ten clones hold 2.5% to 3.5% of a sample with about 300,000 clones, roughly 90% of them seen once. The sample was PBMCs or T cells enriched from blood (not recorded which). These receptors all stem from a woman aged 50 to 65 who had been exposed to COVID-19.

This chain connects TRBV6-5 to TRBJ1-1; TRBD1 aligns across 7 bases. The CDR3 extends over 13 amino acids. Trimming took 4 bases from V and 5 from J; bases not matched to a gene: 4. The germline CDR1 and CDR2 sequences are MNHEY and SVGAGI. Here the CDR3 reads CASSLQGYTEAFF. In DNA form, the CDR3 reads TGTGCCAGCAGTTTACAGGGGTATACTGAAGCTTTCTTT.

The chain combines TRBV20-1 with TRBJ1-1; no clear D. Germline CDR1 is DFQATT and CDR2 is SNEGSKA (reference sequence). This CDR3 is built from 11 residues. Here the CDR3 reads CSLRLNTEAFF. CDR3 bases: TGCAGCCTCAGATTGAACACTGAAGCTTTCTTT.

The V gene is TRBV27, the J gene TRBJ1-1; 7 bases are a match to TRBD1. The V gene end was trimmed by 7 bases and the J gene end by 2 bases; junction bases not matched to a gene: 7. This CDR3 is 14 amino acids long. CDR1 MNHEY and CDR2 SMNVEV come from the germline V gene (reference sequence). The CDR3 nucleotides read TGTGCCAGCAACCACCGGGACAGAAACACTGAAGCTTTCTTT. This sequence encodes CASNHRDRNTEAFF.

The CDR3 here is CASSQAFARDYGYTF. Written as DNA, the CDR3 is TGCGCCAGCAGCCAAGCTTTCGCACGGGACTATGGCTACACCTTC. This chain connects TRBV4-1 to TRBJ1-2; no reliable D call. The germline V gene encodes CDR1 MGHRA and CDR2 YSYEKL. V was pared by 1 base and J by 3 bases, with 12 bases between. The CDR3 spans 15 residues.

The chain has TRBV11-3 and TRBJ2-3, with 13 bases aligning to TRBD2. Per germline, CDR1 SGHNT and CDR2 YENEEA. Unmatched junction bases numbered 8, after V lost 5 bases and J lost 9 bases. CDR3 size: 15 residues. The CDR3: CASSPTSGGLQTQYF. As DNA, the CDR3 is TGTGCCAGCAGCCCGACTAGCGGGGGGCTCCAGACGCAGTATTTT.

This chain links TRBV3-1 (or the pseudogene TRBV3-2) with TRBJ2-5, with TRBD1 matching 7 bases. This CDR3 spans 15 amino acids. J was trimmed by 4 bases and V by 4 bases; bases with no gene match: 9. The V gene's germline CDR1 is LGHDT and CDR2 YNNKEL (reference sequence). DNA of the CDR3: TGTGCCAGCAGCCCAATACGACAGGGAAGAGAGACCCAGTACTTC. Amino acids: CASSPIRQGRETQYF.

The rearrangement links TRBV6-4 to TRBJ2-3; 15 bases are shared with TRBD2. The CDR3 consists of 16 residues. V dropped 5 bases and J dropped 3; count of bases not matched to a gene: 3. Per the germline V gene, CDR1 is MRHNA and CDR2 is SNTAGT. The CDR3 region is CASSKGLAGGTDTQYF. The CDR3 bases are TGTGCCAGCAGTAAGGGACTAGCGGGGGGAACAGATACGCAGTATTTT.

The CDR3 is CATSSPGFLNYGYTF. In nucleotides, the CDR3 is TGTGCCACCAGCAGTCCCGGGTTCCTCAACTATGGCTACACCTTC. The genes are TRBV15 and TRBJ1-2; no firm D call. Germline CDR1 and CDR2: LNHNV and YYDKDF (reference sequence). The CDR3 covers 15 residues. V dropped 3 bases and J dropped 2 bases, with 13 bases sitting between them. The variable domain in full, with the rest retrieved from reference TRBV15 and TRBJ1-2, is DAMVIQNPRYQVTQFGKPVTLSCSQTLNHNVMYWYQQKSSQAPKLLFHYYDKDFNNEADTPDNFQSRRPNTSFCFLDIRSPGLGDTAMYLCATSSPGFLNYGYTFGSGTRLTVV.

The chain joins TRBV2 to TRBJ1-1, with TRBD1 matching over 8 bases. Germline loops: CDR1 SNHLY, CDR2 FYNNEI. V was pared by 3 bases and J by 7 bases, with 7 bases of the junction left unmatched. This CDR3 comprises 14 residues. The CDR3 nucleotides read TGTGCCAGCAGTGAGGGGGCAGGACAGGGTGAAGCTTTCTTT. Residues: CASSEGAGQGEAFF. The whole variable domain, filled in from reference TRBV2 and TRBJ1-1, reads EPEVTQTPSHQVTQMGQEVILRCVPISNHLYFYWYRQILGQKVEFLVSFYNNEISEKSEIFDDQFSVERPDGSNFTLKIRSTKLEDSAMYFCASSEGAGQGEAFFGQGTRLTVV.

V usage is TRBV5-1 and J usage is TRBJ2-7; 10 bases map to TRBD1. The germline CDR1 and CDR2 sequences are SGHRS and YFSETQ. CDR3 length equals 14 residues. Losses at the gene ends were 4 bases for V and 6 bases for J; bases not matched to a gene: 7. CDR3 DNA sequence: TGCGCCAGCAGCCAGGCGGGGACAGGGGTCGAGCAGTACTTC. It specifies CASSQAGTGVEQYF.

This chain joins TRBV5-1 and TRBJ2-7; a weak D match, TRBD2 (6 bases). CDR1 and CDR2 (germline): SGHRS, YFSETQ. The CDR3 has 16 residues. V was shortened by 3 bases and J by 5 bases, with 21 bases between the two germline ends. CDR3 amino acids: CASSSISGGTGDEQYF. In DNA, the CDR3 is TGCGCCAGCAGCTCGATCTCTGGCGGGACTGGGGACGAGCAGTACTTC.

The chain couples TRBV5-1 to TRBJ2-1; the match to TRBD2 covers 11 bases. V lost 0 bases and J lost 9; bases outside the gene matches: 5. Germline V gene lookup returns CDR1 SGHRS and CDR2 YFSETQ. CDR3 size: 15 residues. CDR3 DNA: TGCGCCAGCAGCTTGGAACTAGCGGGGGTTGCTGAGCAGTTCTTC. This sequence encodes CASSLELAGVAEQFF. The full variable domain, in which reference TRBV5-1 and TRBJ2-1 provide the parts outside the CDR3, is KAGVTQTPRYLIKTRGQQVTLSCSPISGHRSVSWYQQTPGQGLQFLFEYFSETQRNKGNFPGRFSGRQFSNSRSEMNVSTLELGDSALYLCASSLELAGVAEQFFGPGTRLTVL.

This rearrangement joins TRBV6-5 to TRBJ2-1; 9 bases agree with TRBD1. Germline CDR1 MNHEY, CDR2 SVGAGI. With V trimmed by 5 bases and J by 11 bases, 7 bases remained unmatched. This CDR3 spans 13 amino acids. CDR3 DNA: TGTGCCAGCAGTAAGGGACAGGGTCTGAAGCAGTTCTTC. This codes for CASSKGQGLKQFF.

The chain has TRBV6-1 and TRBJ1-5, with no clear D. This CDR3 region has 16 residues. V was clipped by 0 bases and J by 3 bases, with 12 bases between them. The V gene's germline CDR1 is MNHNS and CDR2 SASEGT. CDR3 bases: TGTGCCAGCAGTGAAGCGCCTGGGCAGTTCAATCAGCCCCAGCATTTT. This sequence encodes CASSEAPGQFNQPQHF.

This clone was counted between two and nine times. This CDR3 is CASSPQYSRTGLPEAFF. The CDR3 region has the DNA TGTGCCAGCTCACCACAGTACTCGCGGACAGGACTGCCTGAAGCTTTCTTT. The chain uses TRBV18 and TRBJ1-1; 7 bases line up with TRBD1. The J segment lost 6 bases and the V segment lost 1 base, leaving 14 bases of the junction unmatched. The CDR3 is 17 residues long. Germline values: CDR1 KGHSH, CDR2 LQKENI.

The rearrangement links TRBV7-8 to TRBJ1-6; D remains ambiguous. V was clipped by 2 bases and J by 0 bases, with 8 bases between them. This CDR3 comprises 16 residues. The germline CDR1 and CDR2 sequences are SGHVS and FQNEAQ. The DNA for the CDR3 is TGTGCCAGCAGCTTATTTCGGAGCTCCTATAATTCACCCCTCCACTTT. Translated: CASSLFRSSYNSPLHF.

The chain has TRBV18 and TRBJ1-1; D is ambiguous. CDR3 length: 17 amino acids. Trimming pared 2 bases from V and 5 bases from J, leaving 21 bases between. Germline-derived CDR1 and CDR2 are KGHSH and LQKENI. CDR3 amino acids: CASSPIYDTRTGTEAFF. The CDR3, as DNA: TGTGCCAGCTCACCAATATATGATACGAGAACGGGGACTGAAGCTTTCTTT. The complete variable domain, with remaining parts taken from reference TRBV18 and TRBJ1-1, reads NAGVMQNPRHLVRRRGQEARLRCSPMKGHSHVYWYRQLPEEGLKFMVYLQKENIIDESGMPKERFSAEFPKEGPSILRIQQVVRGDSAAYFCASSPIYDTRTGTEAFFGQGTRLTVV.

V and J are TRBV3-1 (or the pseudogene TRBV3-2) and TRBJ2-7, with a tentative D call TRBD2 (6 bases). The CDR3 length is 14 residues. Germline assignment: CDR1 LGHDT and CDR2 YNNKEL (reference sequence). V gave up 1 base and J gave up 2 bases, with 9 bases separating them. CDR3 nucleotides: TGTGCCAGCAGCCAAGGGGGAGGACCCTACGAGCAGTACTTC. Translated: CASSQGGGPYEQYF.